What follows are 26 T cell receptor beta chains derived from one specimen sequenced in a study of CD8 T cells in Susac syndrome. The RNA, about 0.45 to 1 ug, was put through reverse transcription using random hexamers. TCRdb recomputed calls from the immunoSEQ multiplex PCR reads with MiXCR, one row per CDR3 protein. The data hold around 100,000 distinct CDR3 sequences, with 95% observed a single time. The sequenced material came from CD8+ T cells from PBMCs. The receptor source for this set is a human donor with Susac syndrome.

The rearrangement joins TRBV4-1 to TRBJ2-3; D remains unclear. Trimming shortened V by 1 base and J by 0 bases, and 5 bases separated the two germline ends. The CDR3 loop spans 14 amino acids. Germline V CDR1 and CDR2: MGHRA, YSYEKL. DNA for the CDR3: TGCGCCAGCAGCCAAGTCGTTAGCACAGATACGCAGTATTTT. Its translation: CASSQVVSTDTQYF.

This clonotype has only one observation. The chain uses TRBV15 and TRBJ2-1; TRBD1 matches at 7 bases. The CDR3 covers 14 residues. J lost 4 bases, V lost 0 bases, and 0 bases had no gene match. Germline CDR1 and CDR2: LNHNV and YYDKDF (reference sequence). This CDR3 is CATSREQGYNEQFF. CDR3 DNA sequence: TGTGCCACCAGCAGAGAACAGGGGTACAATGAGCAGTTCTTC.

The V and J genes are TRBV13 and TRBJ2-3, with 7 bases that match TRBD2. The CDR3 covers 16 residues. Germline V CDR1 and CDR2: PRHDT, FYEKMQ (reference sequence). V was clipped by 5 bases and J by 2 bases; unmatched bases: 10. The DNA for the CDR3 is TGTGCCAGCAGCCAACAGACTAGCCGAGACACAGATACGCAGTATTTT. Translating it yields CASSQQTSRDTDTQYF. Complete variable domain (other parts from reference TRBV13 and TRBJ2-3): AAGVIQSPRHLIKEKRETATLKCYPIPRHDTVYWYQQGPGQDPQFLISFYEKMQSDKGSIPDRFSAQQFSDYHSELNMSSLELGDSALYFCASSQQTSRDTDTQYFGPGTRLTVL.

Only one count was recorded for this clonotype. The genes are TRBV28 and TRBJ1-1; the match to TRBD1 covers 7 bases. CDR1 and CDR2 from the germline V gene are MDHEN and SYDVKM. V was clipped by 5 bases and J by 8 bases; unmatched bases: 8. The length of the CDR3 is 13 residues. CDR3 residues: CASSHRGRGEAFF. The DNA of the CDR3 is TGTGCCAGCAGTCACAGGGGCCGGGGCGAAGCTTTCTTT.

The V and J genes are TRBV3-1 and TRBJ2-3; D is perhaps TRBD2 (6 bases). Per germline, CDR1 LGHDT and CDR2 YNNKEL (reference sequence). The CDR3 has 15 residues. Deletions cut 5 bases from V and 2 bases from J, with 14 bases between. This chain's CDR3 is CASSDRAGYTDTQYF. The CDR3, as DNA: TGTGCCAGCAGCGACCGCGCGGGGTACACAGATACGCAGTATTTT.

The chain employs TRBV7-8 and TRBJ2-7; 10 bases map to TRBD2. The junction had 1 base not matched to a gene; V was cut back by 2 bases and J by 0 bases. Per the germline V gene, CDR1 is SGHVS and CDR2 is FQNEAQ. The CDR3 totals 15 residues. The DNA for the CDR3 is TGTGCCAGCAGCTTAACTAGCGGGACCTCCTACGAGCAGTACTTC. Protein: CASSLTSGTSYEQYF.

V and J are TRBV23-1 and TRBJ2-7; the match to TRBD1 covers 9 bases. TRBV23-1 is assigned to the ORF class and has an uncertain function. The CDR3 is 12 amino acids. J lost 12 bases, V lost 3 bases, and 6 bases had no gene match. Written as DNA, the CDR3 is TGCGCCAGCAGTCACTCGACAGGGGGTCCGTACTTC. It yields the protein CASSHSTGGPYF.

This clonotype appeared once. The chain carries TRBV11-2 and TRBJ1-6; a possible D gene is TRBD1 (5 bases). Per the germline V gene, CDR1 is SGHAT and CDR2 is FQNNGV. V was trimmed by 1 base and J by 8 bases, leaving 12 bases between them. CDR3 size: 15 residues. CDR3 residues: CASSLVGGGDSPLHF. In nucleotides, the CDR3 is TGTGCCAGCAGCTTAGTGGGCGGGGGGGATTCACCCCTCCACTTT.

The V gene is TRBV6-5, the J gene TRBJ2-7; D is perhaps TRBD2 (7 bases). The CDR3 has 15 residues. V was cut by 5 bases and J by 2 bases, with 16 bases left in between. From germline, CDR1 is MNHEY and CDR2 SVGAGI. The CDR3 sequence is CASSRTAGGPYEQYF. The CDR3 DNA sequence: TGTGCCAGCAGTCGTACCGCCGGGGGGCCCTACGAGCAGTACTTC.

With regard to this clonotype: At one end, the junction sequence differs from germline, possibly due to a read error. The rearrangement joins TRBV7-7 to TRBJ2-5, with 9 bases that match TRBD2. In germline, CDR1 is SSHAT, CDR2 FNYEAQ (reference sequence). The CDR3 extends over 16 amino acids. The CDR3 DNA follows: TGTGCTAGCAGCCGAGGGTCTAGCGGGACTCAAGAGACCCAGTACTTC. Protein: CASSRGSSGTQETQYF.

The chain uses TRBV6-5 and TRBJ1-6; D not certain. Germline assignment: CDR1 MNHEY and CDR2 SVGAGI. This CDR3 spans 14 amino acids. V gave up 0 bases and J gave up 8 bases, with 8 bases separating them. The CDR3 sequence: CASSYSGKDSPLHF. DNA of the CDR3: TGTGCCAGCAGTTACTCGGGAAAGGATTCACCCCTCCACTTT.

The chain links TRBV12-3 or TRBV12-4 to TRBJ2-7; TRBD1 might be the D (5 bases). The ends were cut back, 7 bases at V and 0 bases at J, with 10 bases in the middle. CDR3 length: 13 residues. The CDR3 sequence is CASTSTASYEQYF. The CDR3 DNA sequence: TGTGCCAGCACTTCGACAGCCTCCTACGAGCAGTACTTC.

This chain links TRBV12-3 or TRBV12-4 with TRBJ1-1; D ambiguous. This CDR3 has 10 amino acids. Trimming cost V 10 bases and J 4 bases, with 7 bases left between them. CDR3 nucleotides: TGTGCCACCGATTCCACTGAAGCTTTCTTT. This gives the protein CATDSTEAFF.

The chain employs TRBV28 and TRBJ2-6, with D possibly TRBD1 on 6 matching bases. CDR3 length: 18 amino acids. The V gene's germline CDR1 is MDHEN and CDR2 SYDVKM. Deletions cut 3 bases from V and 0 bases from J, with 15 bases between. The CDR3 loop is CASSLTPQGLSGANVLTF. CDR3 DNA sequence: TGTGCCAGCAGTTTGACACCCCAGGGGCTCTCTGGGGCCAACGTCCTGACTTTC.

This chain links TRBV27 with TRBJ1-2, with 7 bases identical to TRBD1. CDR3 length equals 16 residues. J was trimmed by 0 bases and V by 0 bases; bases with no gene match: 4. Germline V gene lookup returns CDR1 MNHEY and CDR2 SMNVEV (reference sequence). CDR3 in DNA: TGTGCCAGCAGTTTATCTGGGGACAGAGCTAACTATGGCTACACCTTC. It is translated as CASSLSGDRANYGYTF.

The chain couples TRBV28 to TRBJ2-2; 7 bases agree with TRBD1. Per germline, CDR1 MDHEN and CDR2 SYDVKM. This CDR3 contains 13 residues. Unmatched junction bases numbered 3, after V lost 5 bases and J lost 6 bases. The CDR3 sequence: CASSPTGAGELFF. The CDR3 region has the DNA TGTGCCAGCAGTCCCACAGGGGCCGGGGAGCTGTTTTTT.

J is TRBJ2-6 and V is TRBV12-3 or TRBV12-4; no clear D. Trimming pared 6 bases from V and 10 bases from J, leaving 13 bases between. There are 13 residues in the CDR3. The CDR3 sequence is CASSLLELNVLTF. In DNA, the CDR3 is TGTGCCAGCAGCCTCTTGGAGCTAAACGTCCTGACTTTC.

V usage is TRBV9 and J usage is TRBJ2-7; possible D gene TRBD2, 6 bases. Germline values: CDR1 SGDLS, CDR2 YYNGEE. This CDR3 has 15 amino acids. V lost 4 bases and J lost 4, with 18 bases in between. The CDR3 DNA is TGTGCCAGCAGCCGGGTGGCCCCAGGGACTTACGAGCAGTACTTC. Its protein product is CASSRVAPGTYEQYF.

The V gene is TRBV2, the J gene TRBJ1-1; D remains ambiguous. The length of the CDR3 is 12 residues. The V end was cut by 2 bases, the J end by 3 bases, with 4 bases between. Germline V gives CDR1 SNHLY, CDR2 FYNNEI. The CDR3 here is CASSEQDTEAFF. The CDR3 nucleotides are TGTGCCAGCAGTGAACAGGACACTGAAGCTTTCTTT.

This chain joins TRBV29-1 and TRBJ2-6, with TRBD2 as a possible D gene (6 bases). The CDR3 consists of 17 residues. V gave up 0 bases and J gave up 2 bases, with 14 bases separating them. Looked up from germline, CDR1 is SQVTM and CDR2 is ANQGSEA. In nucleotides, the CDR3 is TGCAGCGTTGAAGATCGGGGGACTGGTACTGGGGCCAACGTCCTGACTTTC. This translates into CSVEDRGTGTGANVLTF.

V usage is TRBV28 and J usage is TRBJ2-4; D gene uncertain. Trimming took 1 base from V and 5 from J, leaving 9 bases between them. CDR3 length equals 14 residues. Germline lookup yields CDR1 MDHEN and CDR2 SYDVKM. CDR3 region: CASSLLGSQNIQYF. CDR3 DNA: TGTGCCAGCAGTTTATTGGGCAGCCAAAACATTCAGTACTTC.

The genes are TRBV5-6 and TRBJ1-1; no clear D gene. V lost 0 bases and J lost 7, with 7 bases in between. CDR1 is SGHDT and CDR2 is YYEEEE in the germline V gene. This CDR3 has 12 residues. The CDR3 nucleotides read TGTGCCAGCAGCTTGGCAGGTAATGAAGCTTTCTTT. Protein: CASSLAGNEAFF.

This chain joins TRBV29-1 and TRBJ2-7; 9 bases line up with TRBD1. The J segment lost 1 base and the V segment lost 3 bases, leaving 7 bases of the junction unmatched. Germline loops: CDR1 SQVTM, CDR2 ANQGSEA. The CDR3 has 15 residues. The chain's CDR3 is CSVEGDREESYEQYF. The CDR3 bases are TGCAGCGTTGAGGGGGACAGGGAGGAATCCTACGAGCAGTACTTC.

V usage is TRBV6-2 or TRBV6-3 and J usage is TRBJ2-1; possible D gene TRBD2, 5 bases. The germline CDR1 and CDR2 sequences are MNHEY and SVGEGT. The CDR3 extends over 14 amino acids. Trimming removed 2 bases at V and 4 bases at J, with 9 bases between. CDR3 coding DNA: TGTGCCAGCAGTTACCGGACTCCATACAATGAGCAGTTCTTC. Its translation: CASSYRTPYNEQFF.

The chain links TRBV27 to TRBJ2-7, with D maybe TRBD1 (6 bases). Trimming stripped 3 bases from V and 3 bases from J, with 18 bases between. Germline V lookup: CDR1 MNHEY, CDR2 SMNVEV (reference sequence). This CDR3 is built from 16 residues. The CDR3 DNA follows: TGTGCCAGCAGTTTGGCAGGGGATCCACTCATCTACGAGCAGTACTTC. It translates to CASSLAGDPLIYEQYF.

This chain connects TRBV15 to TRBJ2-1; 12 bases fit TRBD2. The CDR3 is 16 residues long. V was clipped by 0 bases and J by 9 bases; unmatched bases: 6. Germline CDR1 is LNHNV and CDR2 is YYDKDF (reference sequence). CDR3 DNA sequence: TGTGCCACCAGCAGAGAGACTAGCGGGAGTAATAGTGAGCAGTTCTTC. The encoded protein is CATSRETSGSNSEQFF.